This T cell receptor (beta chain) was found in a study of human T cells and chemical hapten exposure. Time point reported: patch test 3, about 24 weeks after DPC sensitization. Treatment denoted: therapeutic diphenylcyclopropenone sensitization with weekly scalp DPC. TCRdb redid the calling of the RACE reads with MiXCR, one entry per CDR3 protein. The table shows 85,000 to 100,000 distinct CDR3 sequences, with roughly a quarter occurring only once. With 3 bases removed from V and 7 bases from J, the gap between germline ends came to 8 bases. The CDR3 sequence is 12 residues long. Looked up from germline, CDR1 is KGHDR and CDR2 is SFDVKD.

The gene calls are TRBV24-1 and TRBJ2-5; no reliable D call. The specimen was whole blood, collected in connection with sensitization to the hapten diphenylcyclopropenone (DPC). This TCR was recovered from a man in his forties with alopecia areata. Some clones in this sample may be carry-over from other donors' samples. CDR3 region: CATSDPGRTQYF. As DNA, the CDR3 is TGTGCCACCAGTGATCCTGGGCGGACCCAGTACTTC.